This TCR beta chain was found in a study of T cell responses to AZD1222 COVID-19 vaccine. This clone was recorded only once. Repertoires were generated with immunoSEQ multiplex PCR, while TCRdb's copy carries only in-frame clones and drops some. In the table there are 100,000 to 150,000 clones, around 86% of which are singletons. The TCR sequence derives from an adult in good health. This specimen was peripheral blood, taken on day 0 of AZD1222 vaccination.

The CDR3 loop reads CASSPPGHNEQFF. The CDR3 DNA follows: TGTGCCAGCTCACCACCGGGGCACAATGAGCAGTTCTTC. This chain uses TRBV18 with TRBJ2-1, with D perhaps TRBD1 (5 bases). Germline V gene sequence: CDR1 KGHSH, CDR2 LQKENI. V lost 0 bases and J lost 5, with 5 bases in between. CDR3 length: 13 amino acids. Together with reference TRBV18 and TRBJ2-1, the CDR3 gives the full variable domain: NAGVMQNPRHLVRRRGQEARLRCSPMKGHSHVYWYRQLPEEGLKFMVYLQKENIIDESGMPKERFSAEFPKEGPSILRIQQVVRGDSAAYFCASSPPGHNEQFFGPGTRLTVL.